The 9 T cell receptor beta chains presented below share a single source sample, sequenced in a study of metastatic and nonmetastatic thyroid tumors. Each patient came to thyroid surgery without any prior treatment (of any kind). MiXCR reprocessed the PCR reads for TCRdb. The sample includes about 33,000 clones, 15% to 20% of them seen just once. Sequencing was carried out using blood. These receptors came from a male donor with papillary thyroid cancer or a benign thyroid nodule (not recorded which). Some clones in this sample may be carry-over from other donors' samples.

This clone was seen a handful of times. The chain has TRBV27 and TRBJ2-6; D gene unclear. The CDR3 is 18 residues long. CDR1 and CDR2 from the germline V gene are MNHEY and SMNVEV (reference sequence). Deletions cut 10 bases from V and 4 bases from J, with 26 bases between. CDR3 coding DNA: TGTGCCATCACGATCCTGGCAGCCTCTTCCCGGGGGGCCAACGTCCTGACTTTC. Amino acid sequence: CAITILAASSRGANVLTF. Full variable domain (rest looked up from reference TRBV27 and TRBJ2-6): EAQVTQNPRYLITVTGKKLTVTCSQNMNHEYMSWYRQDPGLGLRQIYYSMNVEVTDKGDVPEGYKVSRKEKRNFPLILESPSPNQTSLYFCAITILAASSRGANVLTFGAGSRLTVL.

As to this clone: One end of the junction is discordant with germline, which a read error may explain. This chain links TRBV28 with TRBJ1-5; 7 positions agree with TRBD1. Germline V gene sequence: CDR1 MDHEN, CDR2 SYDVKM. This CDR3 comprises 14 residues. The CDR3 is CANSSEQGWGTQHF. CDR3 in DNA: TGTGCCAACAGTTCAGAACAGGGGTGGGGTACCCAGCATTTT.

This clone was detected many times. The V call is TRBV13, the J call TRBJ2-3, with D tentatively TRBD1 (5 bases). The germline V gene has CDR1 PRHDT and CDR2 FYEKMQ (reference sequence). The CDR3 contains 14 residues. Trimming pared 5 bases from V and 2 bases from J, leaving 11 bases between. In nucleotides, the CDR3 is TGTGCCAGCAGCGACAAGGACACCACAGATACGCAGTATTTT. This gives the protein CASSDKDTTDTQYF.

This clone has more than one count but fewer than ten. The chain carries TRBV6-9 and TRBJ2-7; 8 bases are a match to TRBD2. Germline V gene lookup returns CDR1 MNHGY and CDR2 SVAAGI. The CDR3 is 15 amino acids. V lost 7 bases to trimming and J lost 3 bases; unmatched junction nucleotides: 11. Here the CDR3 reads CASTGPGLVVYEQYF. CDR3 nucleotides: TGTGCCAGCACCGGACCGGGACTAGTTGTCTACGAGCAGTACTTC.

CDR3 protein: CASSGRQGLHRFHEQYF. CDR3 DNA sequence: TGTGCCAGCAGTGGGCGACAGGGCCTACATCGGTTTCACGAGCAGTACTTC. The gene calls are TRBV6-2 or TRBV6-3 and TRBJ2-7; TRBD1 agrees at 7 bases. This CDR3 contains 17 residues. V was pared by 5 bases and J by 5 bases, with 18 bases of the junction left unmatched. Germline V gene data show CDR1 as MNHEY and CDR2 as SVGEGT.

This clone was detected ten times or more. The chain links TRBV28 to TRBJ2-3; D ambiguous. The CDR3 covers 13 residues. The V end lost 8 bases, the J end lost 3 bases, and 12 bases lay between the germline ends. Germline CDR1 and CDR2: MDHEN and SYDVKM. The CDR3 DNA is TGTGCCAGCGGTTCAACCGGGACAGATACGCAGTATTTT. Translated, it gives CASGSTGTDTQYF.

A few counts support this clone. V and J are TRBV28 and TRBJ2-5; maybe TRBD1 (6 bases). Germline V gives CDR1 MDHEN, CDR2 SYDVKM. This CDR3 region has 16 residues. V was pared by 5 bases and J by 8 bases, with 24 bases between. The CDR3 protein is CASSPPGRGDADTQYF. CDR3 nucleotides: TGTGCCAGCAGTCCTCCGGGCAGGGGCGATGCGGATACCCAGTACTTC.

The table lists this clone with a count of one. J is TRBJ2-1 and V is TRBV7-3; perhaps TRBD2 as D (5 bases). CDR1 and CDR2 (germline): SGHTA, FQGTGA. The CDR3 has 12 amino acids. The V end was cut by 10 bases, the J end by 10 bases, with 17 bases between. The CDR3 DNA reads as TGTGCCATCTGCTTAGACCGCGGGGAGCAGTTCTTC. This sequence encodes CAICLDRGEQFF.

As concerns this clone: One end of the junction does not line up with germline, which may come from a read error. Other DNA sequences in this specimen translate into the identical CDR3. DNA for the CDR3: TGTGCCACCATGAGCGGGGGGGTACAAGAGACACAGTACTTC. Translating it yields CATMSGGVQETQYF. The rearrangement links TRBV24-1 to TRBJ2-5; TRBD2 matches 10 bases. Germline values: CDR1 KGHDR, CDR2 SFDVKD. The CDR3 extends over 14 amino acids.